Below, one TCR beta chain is given with its context. Antigen unknown. Deep was the level at which the assay was run. Sorted-subset replicate PCRs used approximately 200 ng of genomic DNA. This amount corresponded to approximately 30,000 T cell genomes. Here immunoSEQ multiplex PCR was the method, and the copy in TCRdb shows in-frame clones only, minus some. The table includes roughly 2,000,000 clones, 93% detected once. The entry originates in a study of shared clonotypes between healthy human individuals. Positively selected for CCR7, the CD45RO-negative cells used as naive CD8 cells excluded terminally differentiated effector memory CD45RA+ cells. This CDR3 is 16 amino acids long. Trimming cost V 4 bases and J 1 base; bases outside gene matches: 4. The V gene's germline CDR1 is SGHVS and CDR2 FQNEAQ. Whole-study results and caveats: It was the few donors that limited the genetic and exposure-history diversity represented.

This sequence joins TRBV7-8 and TRBJ2-7, with 13 bases identical to TRBD2. The sample was naive CD8+ T cells from PBMCs. This clonotype originated in a man between 18 and 29 years old in good health. Some clones in this sample may be carry-over from other donors' samples. The CDR3, as DNA: TGTGCCAGCAGCTCGAGGACTAGCGGGAGATCCTACGAGCAGTACTTC. It translates to CASSSRTSGRSYEQYF.